The rows below give T cell receptor beta chains drawn from one sample of a study of technical replicates of blood from four donors. Assay: immunoSEQ multiplex PCR; the TCRdb copy retains only in-frame clones and omits some. This table has around 57,000 clones, more than 95% appearing once. The specimen sequenced was T cells isolated from PBMCs. These receptors were taken from a human donor in good health. CDR3s include the opening cysteine and the closing phenylalanine or tryptophan. A D gene is named only where the DNA matches it firmly.

TRBD1,.,TRBV4-1,CASSPASGTGDYEQYF
TRBD2,TRBJ2-7,TRBV4-2,CASSQEKGLADEQYF
TRBD1,TRBJ1-2,TRBV9,CASSAGTARNGYTF
.,TRBJ2-1,TRBV4-1,CASSQERGPGYNEQFF
TRBD1,TRBJ1-2,TRBV5-1,CASSLGTGDGYTF
TRBD2,TRBJ2-1,TRBV6-5,CASNSGKGTYNEQFF
TRBD2,TRBJ2-7,TRBV5-1,CASSPSSGRLYEQYF
TRBD1,TRBJ1-4,TRBV18,CASSPPPGQGLKLFF
TRBD1,TRBJ2-5,TRBV7-8,CASSLVPGQGIPFQETQYF
TRBD1,TRBJ2-7,TRBV5-4,CASSLAIRTGGSSYEQYF